This TCR beta chain is from a study of blood T cell repertoires in COVID-19. Overall study context: The study drew acute and convalescent COVID-19 samples from the United States, Italy and Spain.

This CDR3 has 12 residues. V trimming: 7 bases; J trimming: 6 bases; junction bases outside the gene matches: 7. Germline V gives CDR1 SQVTM, CDR2 ANQGSEA. The table came from immunoSEQ multiplex PCR; TCRdb's copy has only in-frame clones and leaves some out. Of approximately 260,000 clones in the sample, about 90% were seen once. The source is a woman aged 35 to 49 with acute or convalescent COVID-19. The rearrangement links TRBV29-1 to TRBJ1-2; TRBD1 agrees at 8 bases. Sequencing was performed on peripheral blood. CDR3 sequence: CSGTGTGDGYTF. CDR3 sequence (DNA): TGCAGCGGGACCGGGACAGGTGATGGCTACACCTTC.